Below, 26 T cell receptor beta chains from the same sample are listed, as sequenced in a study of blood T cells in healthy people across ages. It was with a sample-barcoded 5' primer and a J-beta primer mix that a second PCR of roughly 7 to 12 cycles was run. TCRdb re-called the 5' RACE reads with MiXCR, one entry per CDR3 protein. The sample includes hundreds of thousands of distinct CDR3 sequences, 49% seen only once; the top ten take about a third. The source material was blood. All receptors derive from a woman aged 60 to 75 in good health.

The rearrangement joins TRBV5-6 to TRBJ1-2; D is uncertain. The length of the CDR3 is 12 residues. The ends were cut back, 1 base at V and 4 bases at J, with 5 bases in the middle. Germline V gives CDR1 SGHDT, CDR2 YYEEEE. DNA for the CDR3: TGTGCCAGCAGCTTGAAAGGCTATGGCTACACCTTC. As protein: CASSLKGYGYTF.

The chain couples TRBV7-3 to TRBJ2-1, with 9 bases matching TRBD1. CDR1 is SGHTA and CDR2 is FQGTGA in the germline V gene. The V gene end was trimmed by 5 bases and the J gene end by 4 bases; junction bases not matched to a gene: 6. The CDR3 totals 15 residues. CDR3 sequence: CASSIDRGLYNEQFF. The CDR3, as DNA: TGTGCCAGCAGCATCGACAGGGGGTTATACAATGAGCAGTTCTTC. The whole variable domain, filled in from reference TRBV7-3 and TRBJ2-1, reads GAGVSQTPSNKVTEKGKYVELRCDPISGHTALYWYRQSLGQGPEFLIYFQGTGAADDSGLPNDRFFAVRPEGSVSTLKIQRTERGDSAVYLCASSIDRGLYNEQFFGPGTRLTVL.

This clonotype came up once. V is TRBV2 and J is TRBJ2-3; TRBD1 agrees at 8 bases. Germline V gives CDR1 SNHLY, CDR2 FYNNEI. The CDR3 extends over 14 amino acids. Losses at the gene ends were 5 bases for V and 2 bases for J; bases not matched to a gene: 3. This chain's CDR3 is CASSYRGFTDTQYF. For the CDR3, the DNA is TGTGCCAGCAGTTACAGGGGGTTCACAGATACGCAGTATTTT.

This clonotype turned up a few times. CDR3 sequence reads: CASSQRVTGDEQFF. CDR3 nucleotides: TGTGCCAGCAGCCAGCGCGTGACCGGGGATGAGCAGTTCTTC. This rearrangement joins TRBV4-2 to TRBJ2-1; weak D call: TRBD2 (5 bases). CDR3 size: 14 residues. The ends were cut back, 3 bases at V and 8 bases at J, with 14 bases in the middle. Germline lookup yields CDR1 LGHNA and CDR2 YNFKEQ.

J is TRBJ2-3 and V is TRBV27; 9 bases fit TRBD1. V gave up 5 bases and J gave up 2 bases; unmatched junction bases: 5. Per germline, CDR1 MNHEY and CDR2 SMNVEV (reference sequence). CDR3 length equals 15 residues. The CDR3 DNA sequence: TGTGCCAGCAGTCTCGGGACAGGGAACACAGATACGCAGTATTTT. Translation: CASSLGTGNTDTQYF.

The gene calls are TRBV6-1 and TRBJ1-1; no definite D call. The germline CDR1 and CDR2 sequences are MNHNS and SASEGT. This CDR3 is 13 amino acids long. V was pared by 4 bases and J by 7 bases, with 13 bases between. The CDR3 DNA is TGTGCCAGCAGTGGGTGGCAGGTAATTGAAGCTTTCTTT. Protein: CASSGWQVIEAFF.

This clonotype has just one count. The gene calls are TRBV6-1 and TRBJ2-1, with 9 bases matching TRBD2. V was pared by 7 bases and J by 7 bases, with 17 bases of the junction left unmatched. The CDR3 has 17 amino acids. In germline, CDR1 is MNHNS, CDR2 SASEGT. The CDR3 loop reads CASTTSRTSVSRNEQFF. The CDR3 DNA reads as TGTGCCAGCACCACCTCCAGGACTAGCGTAAGTCGTAATGAGCAGTTCTTC.

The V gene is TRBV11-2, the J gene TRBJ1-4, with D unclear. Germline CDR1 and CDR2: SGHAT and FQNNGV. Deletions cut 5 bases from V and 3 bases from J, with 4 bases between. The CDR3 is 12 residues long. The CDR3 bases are TGTGCCAGCAGCGAGGCTAATGAAAAACTGTTTTTT. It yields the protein CASSEANEKLFF. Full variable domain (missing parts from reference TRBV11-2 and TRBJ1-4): EAGVAQSPRYKIIEKRQSVAFWCNPISGHATLYWYQQILGQGPKLLIQFQNNGVVDDSQLPKDRFSAERLKGVDSTLKIQPAKLEDSAVYLCASSEANEKLFFGSGTQLSVL.

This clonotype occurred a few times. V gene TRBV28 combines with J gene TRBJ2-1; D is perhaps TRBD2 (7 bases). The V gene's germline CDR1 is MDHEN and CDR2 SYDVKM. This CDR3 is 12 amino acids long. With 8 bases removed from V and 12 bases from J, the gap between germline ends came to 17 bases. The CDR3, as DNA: TGTGCCAGCCGCTTGAGGGGGGGCGTGCAGTTCTTC. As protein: CASRLRGGVQFF.

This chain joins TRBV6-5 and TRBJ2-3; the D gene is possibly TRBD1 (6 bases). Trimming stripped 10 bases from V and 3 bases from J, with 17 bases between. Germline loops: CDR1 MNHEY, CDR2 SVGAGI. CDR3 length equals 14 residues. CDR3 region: CATGTGSLTDTQYF. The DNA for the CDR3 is TGTGCCACCGGAACAGGGTCTCTTACAGATACGCAGTATTTT.

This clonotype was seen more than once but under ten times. The DNA of the CDR3 is TGTGCCAGCAGAAAACTAGCGGCGACCTACGAGCAGTACTTC. Translated, it gives CASRKLAATYEQYF. V and J are TRBV6-2 or TRBV6-3 and TRBJ2-7, with 8 nucleotides matching TRBD2. The germline V gene has CDR1 MNHEY and CDR2 SVGEGT. The CDR3 is 14 amino acids. V shed 6 bases, J shed 2 bases, and the junction held 6 bases outside the gene matches.

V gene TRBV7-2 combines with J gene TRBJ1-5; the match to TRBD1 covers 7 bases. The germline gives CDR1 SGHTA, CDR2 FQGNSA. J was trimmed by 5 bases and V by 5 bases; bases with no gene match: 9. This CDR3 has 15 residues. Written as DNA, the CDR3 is TGTGCCAGCAGCGTGGCCGGGACAGAGGATCAGCCCCAGCATTTT. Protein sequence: CASSVAGTEDQPQHF.

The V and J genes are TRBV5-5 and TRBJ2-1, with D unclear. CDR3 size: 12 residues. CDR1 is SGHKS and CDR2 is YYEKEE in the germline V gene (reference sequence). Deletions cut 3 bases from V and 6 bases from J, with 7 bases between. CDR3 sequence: CASSWWGNEQFF. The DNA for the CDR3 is TGTGCCAGCAGCTGGTGGGGCAATGAGCAGTTCTTC.

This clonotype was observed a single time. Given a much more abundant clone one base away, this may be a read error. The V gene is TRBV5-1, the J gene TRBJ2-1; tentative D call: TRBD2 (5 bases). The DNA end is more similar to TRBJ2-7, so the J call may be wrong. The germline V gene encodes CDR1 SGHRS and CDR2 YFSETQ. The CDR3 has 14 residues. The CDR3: CASSLGEFYNEQYF. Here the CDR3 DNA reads TGCGCCAGCAGTCTCGGGGAGTTCTACAATGAGCAGTACTTC.

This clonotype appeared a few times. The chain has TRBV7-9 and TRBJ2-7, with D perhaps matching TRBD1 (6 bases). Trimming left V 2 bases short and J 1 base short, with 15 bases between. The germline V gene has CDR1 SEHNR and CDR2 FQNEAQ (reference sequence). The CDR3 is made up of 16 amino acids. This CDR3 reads CASSLMVAGASYEQYF. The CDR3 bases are TGTGCCAGCAGCTTAATGGTAGCAGGGGCTTCCTACGAGCAGTACTTC.

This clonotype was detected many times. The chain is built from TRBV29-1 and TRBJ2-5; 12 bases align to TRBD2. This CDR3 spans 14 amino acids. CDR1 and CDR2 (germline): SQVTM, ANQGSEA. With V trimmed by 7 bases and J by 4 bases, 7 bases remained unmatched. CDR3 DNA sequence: TGCAGCGCCTCGACTAGCGGGAGAGGAGAGACCCAGTACTTC. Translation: CSASTSGRGETQYF.

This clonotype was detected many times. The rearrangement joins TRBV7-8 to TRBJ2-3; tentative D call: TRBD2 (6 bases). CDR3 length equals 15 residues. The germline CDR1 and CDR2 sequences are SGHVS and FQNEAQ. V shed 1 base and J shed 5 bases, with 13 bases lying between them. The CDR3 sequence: CASSLGAGMGDTQYF. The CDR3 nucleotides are TGTGCCAGCAGCTTAGGGGCGGGAATGGGAGATACGCAGTATTTT.

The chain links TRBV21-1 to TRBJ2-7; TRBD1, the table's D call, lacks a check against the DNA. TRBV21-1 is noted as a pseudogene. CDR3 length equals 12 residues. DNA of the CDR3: TGTGAATGTGGGAGCCCCTCCTACGAGCAGTACTTC. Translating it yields CECGSPSYEQYF.

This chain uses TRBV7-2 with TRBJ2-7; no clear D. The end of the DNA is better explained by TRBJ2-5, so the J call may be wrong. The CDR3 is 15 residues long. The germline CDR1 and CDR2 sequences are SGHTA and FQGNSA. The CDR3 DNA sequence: TGTGCCAGCAGCTTAGTCCATAGTGTATGGGAGACCCAGTACTTC. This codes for CASSLVHSVWETQYF.

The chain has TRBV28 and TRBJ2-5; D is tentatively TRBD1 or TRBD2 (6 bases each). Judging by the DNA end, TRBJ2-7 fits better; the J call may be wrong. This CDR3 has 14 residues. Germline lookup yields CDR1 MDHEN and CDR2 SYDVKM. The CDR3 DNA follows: TGTGCCAGCAGTGAGGGGGGTTGGCAGTACGAGCAGTACTTC. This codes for CASSEGGWQYEQYF.

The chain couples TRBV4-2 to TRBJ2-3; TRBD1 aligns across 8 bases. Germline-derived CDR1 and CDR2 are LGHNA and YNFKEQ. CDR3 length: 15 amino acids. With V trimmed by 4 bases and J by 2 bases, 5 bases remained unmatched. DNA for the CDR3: TGTGCCAGCAGCCCCGGGACAGGCTTCACAGATACGCAGTATTTT. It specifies CASSPGTGFTDTQYF.

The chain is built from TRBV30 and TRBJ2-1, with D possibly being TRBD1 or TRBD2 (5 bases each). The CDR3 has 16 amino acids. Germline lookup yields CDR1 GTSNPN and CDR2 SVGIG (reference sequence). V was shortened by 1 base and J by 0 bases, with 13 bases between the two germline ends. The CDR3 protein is CAWSGRGASSYNEQFF. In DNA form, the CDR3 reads TGTGCCTGGAGTGGAAGAGGGGCCAGCTCCTACAATGAGCAGTTCTTC.

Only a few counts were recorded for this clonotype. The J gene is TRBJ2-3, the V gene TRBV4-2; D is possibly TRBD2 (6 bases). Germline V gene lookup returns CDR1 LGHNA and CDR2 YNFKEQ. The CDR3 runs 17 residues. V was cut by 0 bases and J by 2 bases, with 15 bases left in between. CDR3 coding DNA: TGTGCCAGCAGCCAAGAGGTGTCCGGGACTGACACAGATACGCAGTATTTT. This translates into CASSQEVSGTDTDTQYF.

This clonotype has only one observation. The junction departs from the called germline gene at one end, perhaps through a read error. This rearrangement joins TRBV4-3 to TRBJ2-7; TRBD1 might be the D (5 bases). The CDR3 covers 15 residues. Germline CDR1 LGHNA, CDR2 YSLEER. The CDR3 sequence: CASSQAATEVYGQYF. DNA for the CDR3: TGCGCCAGCAGCCAAGCGGCGACAGAAGTCTACGGGCAGTACTTC.

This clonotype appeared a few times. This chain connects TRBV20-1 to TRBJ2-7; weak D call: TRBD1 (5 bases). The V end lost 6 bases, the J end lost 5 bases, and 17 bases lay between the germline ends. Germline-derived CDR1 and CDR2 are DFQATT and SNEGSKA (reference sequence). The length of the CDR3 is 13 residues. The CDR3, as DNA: TGCAGTGCCTTTGGGGCCCATAACGACGAGCAGTACTTC. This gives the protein CSAFGAHNDEQYF.

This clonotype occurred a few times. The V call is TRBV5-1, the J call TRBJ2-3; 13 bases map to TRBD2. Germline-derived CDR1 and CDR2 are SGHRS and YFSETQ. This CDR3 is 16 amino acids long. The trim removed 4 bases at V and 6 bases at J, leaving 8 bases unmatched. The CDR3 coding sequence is TGCGCCAGCAGCACAGGACTAGCGGGAGAGGCCGATACGCAGTATTTT. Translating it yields CASSTGLAGEADTQYF.